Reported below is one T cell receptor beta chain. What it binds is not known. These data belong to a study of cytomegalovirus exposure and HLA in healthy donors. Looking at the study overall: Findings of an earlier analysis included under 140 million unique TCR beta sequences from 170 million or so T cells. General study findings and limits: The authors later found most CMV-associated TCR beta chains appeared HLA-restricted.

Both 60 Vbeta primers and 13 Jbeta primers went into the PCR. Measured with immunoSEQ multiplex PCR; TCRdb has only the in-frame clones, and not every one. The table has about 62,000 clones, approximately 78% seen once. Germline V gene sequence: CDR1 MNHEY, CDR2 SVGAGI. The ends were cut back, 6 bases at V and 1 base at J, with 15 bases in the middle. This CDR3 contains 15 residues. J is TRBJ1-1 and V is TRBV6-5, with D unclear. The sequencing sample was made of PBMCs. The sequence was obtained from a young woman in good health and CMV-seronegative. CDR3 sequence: CASSPDRGPNTEAFF. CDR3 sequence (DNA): TGTGCCAGCAGCCCAGATCGTGGCCCGAACACTGAAGCTTTCTTT.